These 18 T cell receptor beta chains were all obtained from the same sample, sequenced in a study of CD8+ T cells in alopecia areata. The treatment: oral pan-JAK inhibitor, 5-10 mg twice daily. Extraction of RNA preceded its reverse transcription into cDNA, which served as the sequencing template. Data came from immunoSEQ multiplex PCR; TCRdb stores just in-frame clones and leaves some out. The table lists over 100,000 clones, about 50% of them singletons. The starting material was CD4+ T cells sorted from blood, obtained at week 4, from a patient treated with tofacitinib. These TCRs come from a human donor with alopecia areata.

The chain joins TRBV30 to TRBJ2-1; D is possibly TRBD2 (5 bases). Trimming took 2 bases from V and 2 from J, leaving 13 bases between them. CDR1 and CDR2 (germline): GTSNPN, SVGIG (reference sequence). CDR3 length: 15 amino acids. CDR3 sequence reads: CAWSFSAGPYNEQFF. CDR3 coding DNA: TGTGCCTGGAGTTTTTCCGCGGGCCCCTACAATGAGCAGTTCTTC.

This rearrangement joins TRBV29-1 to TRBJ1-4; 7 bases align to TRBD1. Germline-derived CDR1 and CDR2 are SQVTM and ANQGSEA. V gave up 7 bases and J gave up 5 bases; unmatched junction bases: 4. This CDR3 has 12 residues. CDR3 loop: CSGGQRNEKLFF. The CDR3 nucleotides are TGCAGCGGGGGACAGAGGAATGAAAAACTGTTTTTT.

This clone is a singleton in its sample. CDR3 protein: CASSSTRDRGNEQFF. CDR3 coding DNA: TGTGCCAGCAGCTCTACTCGGGACAGGGGGAATGAGCAGTTCTTC. This chain joins TRBV7-2 and TRBJ2-1, with TRBD1 identical over 11 bases. Germline-derived CDR1 and CDR2 are SGHTA and FQGNSA. CDR3 size: 15 residues. V lost 4 bases and J lost 7; bases outside the gene matches: 6.

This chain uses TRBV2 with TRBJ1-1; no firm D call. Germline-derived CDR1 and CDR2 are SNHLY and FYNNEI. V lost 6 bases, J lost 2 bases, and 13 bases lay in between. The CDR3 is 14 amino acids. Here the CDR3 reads CASSLETINTEAFF. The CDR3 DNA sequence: TGTGCCAGCAGCCTGGAGACGATAAACACTGAAGCTTTCTTT.

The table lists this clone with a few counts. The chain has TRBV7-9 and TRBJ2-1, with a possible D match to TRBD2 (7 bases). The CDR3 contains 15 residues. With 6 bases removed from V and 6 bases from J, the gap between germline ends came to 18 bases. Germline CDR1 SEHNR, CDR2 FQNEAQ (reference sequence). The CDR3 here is CASRQALGGRNEQFF. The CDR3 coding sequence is TGTGCCAGCAGGCAAGCCCTGGGGGGGCGCAATGAGCAGTTCTTC.

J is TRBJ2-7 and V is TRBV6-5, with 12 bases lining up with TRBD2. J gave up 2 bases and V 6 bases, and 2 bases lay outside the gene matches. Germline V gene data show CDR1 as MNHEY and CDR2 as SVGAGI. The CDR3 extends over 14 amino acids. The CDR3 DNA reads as TGTGCCAGCAGACGGACTAGCGGGACCTACGAGCAGTACTTC. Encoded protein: CASRRTSGTYEQYF.

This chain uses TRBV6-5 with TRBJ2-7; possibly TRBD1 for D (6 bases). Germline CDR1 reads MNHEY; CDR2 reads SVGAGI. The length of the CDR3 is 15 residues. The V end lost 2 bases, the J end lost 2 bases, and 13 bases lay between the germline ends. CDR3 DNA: TGTGCCAGCAGTTACCTAGGGACAAGAACCTACGAGCAGTACTTC. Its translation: CASSYLGTRTYEQYF.

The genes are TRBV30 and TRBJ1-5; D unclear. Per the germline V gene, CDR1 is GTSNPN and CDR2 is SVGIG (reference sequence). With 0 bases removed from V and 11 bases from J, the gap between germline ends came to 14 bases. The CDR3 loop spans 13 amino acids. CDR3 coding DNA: TGTGCCTGGAGTGTCATCGGTTCGGGTACCCAGCATTTT. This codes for CAWSVIGSGTQHF.

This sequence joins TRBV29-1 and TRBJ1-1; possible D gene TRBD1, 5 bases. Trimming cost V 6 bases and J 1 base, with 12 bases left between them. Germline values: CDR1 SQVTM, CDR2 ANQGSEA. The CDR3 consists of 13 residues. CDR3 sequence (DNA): TGCAGCGTAAAGGGGTGGACGAACACTGAAGCTTTCTTT. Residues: CSVKGWTNTEAFF. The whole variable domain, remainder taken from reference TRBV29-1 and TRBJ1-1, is SAVISQKPSRDICQRGTSLTIQCQVDSQVTMMFWYRQQPGQSLTLIATANQGSEATYESGFVIDKFPISRPNLTFSTLTVSNMSPEDSSIYLCSVKGWTNTEAFFGQGTRLTVV.

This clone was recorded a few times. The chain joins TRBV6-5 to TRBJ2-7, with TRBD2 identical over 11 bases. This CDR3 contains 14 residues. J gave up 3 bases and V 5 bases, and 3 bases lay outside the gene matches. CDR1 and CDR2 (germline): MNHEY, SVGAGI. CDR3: CASSDGTSGYEQYF. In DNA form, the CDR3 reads TGTGCCAGCAGTGACGGGACTAGCGGCTACGAGCAGTACTTC.

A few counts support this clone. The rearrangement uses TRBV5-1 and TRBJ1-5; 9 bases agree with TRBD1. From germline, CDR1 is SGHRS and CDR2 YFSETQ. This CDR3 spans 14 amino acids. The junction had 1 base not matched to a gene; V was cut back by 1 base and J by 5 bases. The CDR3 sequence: CASSLTGGDQPQHF. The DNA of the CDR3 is TGCGCCAGCAGCTTGACAGGGGGCGATCAGCCCCAGCATTTT.

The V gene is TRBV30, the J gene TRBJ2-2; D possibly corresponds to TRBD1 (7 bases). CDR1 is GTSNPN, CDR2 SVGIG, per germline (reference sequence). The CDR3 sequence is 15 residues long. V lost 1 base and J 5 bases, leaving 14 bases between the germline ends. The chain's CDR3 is CAWSGSTGRTGELFF. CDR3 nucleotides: TGTGCCTGGAGTGGGTCGACAGGGAGGACCGGGGAGCTGTTTTTT.

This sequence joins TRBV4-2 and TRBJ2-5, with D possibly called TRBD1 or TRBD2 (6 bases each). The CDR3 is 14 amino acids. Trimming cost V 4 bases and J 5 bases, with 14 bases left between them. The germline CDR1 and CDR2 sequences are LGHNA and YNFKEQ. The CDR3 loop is CASSPPGAEETQYF. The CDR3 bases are TGTGCCAGCAGCCCTCCGGGGGCGGAGGAGACCCAGTACTTC.

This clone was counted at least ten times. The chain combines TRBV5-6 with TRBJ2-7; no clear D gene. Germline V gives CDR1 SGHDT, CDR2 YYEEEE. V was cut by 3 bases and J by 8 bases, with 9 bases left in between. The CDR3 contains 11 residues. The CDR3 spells CASSSSIKQYF. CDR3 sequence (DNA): TGTGCCAGCAGCTCGTCTATCAAGCAGTACTTC.

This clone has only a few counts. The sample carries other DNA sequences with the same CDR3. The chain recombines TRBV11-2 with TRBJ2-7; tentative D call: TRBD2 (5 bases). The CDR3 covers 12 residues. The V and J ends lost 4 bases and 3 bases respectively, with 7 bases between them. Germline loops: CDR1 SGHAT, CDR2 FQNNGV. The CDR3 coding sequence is TGTGCCAGCAGCTCGGGAATCTACGAGCAGTACTTC. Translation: CASSSGIYEQYF.

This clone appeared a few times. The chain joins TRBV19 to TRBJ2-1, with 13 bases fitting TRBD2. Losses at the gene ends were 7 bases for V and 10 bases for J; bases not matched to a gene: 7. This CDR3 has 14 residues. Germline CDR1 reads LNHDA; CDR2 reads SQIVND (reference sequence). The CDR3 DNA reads TGTGCCAGTAAACTAGCGGGAGGGCCGGACGAGCAGTTCTTC. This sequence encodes CASKLAGGPDEQFF.

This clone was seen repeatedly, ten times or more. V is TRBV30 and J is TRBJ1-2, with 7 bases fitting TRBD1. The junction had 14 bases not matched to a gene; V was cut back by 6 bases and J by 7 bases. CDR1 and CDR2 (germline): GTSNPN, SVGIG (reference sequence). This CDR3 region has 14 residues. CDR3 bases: TGTGCCTGTCTTCCCGCCGGGACAGTGAGTGGCTACACCTTC. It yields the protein CACLPAGTVSGYTF.

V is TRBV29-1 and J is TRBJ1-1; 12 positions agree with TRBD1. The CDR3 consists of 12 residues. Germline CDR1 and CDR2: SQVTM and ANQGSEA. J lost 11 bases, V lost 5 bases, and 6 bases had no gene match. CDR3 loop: CSVRDRGRWAFF. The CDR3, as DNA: TGCAGCGTTCGGGACAGGGGGCGCTGGGCTTTCTTT.